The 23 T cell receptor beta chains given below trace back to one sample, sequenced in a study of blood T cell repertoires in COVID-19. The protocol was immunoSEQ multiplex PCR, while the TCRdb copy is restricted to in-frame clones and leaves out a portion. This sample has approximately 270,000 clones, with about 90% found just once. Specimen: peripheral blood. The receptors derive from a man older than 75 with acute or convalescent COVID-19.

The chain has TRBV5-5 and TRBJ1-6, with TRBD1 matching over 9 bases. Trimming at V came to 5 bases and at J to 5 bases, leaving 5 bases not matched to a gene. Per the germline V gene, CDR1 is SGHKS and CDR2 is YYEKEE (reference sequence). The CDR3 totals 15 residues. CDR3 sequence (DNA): TGTGCCAGCAGTCCGGACAGGGGACATAATTCACCCCTCCACTTT. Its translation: CASSPDRGHNSPLHF.

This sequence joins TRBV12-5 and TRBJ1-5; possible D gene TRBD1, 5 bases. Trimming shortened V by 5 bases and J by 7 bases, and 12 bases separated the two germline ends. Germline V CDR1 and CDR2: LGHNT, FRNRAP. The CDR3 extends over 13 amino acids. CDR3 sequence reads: CASGLHPGQPQHF. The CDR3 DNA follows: TGTGCTAGTGGTCTCCATCCAGGGCAGCCCCAGCATTTT.

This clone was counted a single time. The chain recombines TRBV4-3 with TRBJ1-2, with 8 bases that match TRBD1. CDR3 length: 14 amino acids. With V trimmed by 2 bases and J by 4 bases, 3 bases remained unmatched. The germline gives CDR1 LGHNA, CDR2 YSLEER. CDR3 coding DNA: TGCGCCAGCAGCCAACAGGGGGCCAGCTATGGCTACACCTTC. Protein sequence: CASSQQGASYGYTF.

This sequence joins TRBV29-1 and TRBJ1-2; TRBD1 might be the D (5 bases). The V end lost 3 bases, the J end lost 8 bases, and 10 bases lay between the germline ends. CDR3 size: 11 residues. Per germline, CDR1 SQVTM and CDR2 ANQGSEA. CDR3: CSVDEGVGYTF. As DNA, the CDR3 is TGCAGCGTTGACGAAGGGGTCGGCTACACCTTC.

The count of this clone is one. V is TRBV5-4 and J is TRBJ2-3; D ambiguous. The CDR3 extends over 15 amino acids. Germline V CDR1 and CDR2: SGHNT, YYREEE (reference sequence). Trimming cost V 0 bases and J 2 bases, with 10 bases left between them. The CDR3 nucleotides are TGTGCCAGCAGCTTGGGGCAGGCGAACACAGATACGCAGTATTTT. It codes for CASSLGQANTDTQYF.

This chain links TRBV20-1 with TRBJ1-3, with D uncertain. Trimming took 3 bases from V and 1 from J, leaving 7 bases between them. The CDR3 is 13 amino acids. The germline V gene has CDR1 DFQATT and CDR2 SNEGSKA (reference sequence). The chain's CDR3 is CSASQESGNTIYF. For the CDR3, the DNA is TGCAGTGCTAGTCAAGAGTCTGGAAACACCATATATTTT.

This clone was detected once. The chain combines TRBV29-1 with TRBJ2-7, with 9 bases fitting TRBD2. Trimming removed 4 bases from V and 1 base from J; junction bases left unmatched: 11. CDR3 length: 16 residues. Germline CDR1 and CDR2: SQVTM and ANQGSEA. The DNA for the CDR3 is TGCAGCGTTGTAAGGGTAGCGGGAGTTTCTTCCTACGAGCAGTACTTC. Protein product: CSVVRVAGVSSYEQYF.

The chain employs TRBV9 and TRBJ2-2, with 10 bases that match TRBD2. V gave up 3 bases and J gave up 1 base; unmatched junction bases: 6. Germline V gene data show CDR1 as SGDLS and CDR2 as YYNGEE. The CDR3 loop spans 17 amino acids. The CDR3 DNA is TGTGCCAGCAGCGAAAGATTAGCGGGAGGGAACACCGGGGAGCTGTTTTTT. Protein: CASSERLAGGNTGELFF.

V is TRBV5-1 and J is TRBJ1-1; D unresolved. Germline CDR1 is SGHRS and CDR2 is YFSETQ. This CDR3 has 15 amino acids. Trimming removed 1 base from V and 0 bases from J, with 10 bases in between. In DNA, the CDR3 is TGCGCCAGCAGCTTGCTGAATTACATGAACACTGAAGCTTTCTTT. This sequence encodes CASSLLNYMNTEAFF.

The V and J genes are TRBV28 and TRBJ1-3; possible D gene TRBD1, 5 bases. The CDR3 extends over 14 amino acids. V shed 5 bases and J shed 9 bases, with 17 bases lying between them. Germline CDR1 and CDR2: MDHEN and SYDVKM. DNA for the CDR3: TGTGCCAGCAGTGTAGGAGGGGCGCAGGGCACCATATATTTT. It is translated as CASSVGGAQGTIYF. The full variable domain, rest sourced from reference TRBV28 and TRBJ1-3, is DVKVTQSSRYLVKRTGEKVFLECVQDMDHENMFWYRQDPGLGLRLIYFSYDVKMKEKGDIPEGYSVSREKKERFSLILESASTNQTSMYLCASSVGGAQGTIYFGEGSWLTVV.

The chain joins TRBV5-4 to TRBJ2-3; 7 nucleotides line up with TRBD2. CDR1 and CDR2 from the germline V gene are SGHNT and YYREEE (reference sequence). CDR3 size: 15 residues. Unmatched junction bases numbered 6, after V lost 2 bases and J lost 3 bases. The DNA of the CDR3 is TGTGCCAGCAGCTTAGGACTAGTGGAGACAGATACGCAGTATTTT. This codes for CASSLGLVETDTQYF.

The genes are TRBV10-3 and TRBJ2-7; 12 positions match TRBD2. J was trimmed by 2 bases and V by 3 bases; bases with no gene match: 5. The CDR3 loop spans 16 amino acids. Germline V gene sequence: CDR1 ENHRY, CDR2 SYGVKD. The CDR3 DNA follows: TGTGCCATCAGTGAACCCGGACTAGCGGGGACCTACGAGCAGTACTTC. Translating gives CAISEPGLAGTYEQYF.

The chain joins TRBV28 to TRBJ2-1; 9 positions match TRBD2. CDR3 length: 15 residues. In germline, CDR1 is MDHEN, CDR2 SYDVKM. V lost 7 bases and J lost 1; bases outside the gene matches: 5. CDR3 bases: TGTGCCAGCATTGCCAGCGGGGGGTCCTACAATGAGCAGTTCTTC. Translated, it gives CASIASGGSYNEQFF.

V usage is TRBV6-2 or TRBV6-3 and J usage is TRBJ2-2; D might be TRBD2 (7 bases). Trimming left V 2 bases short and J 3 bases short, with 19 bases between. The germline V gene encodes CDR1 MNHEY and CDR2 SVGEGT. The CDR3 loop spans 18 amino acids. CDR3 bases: TGTGCCAGCAGTTACGGGCCTTGGGGGGGGCGCGACACCGGGGAGCTGTTTTTT. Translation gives CASSYGPWGGRDTGELFF.

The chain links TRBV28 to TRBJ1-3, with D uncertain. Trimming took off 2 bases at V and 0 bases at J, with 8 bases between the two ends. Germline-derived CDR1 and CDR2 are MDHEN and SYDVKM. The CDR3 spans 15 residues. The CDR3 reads CASSLVAGSGNTIYF. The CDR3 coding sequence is TGTGCCAGCAGTTTAGTTGCCGGCTCTGGAAACACCATATATTTT.

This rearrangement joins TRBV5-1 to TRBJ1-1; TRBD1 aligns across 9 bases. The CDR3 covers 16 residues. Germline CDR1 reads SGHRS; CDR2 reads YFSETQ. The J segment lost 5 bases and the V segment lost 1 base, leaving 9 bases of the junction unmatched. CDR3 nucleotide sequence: TGCGCCAGCAGCTTGTGGAGTACGGGGACAGGGACTGAAGCTTTCTTT. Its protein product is CASSLWSTGTGTEAFF. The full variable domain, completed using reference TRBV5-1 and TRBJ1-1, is KAGVTQTPRYLIKTRGQQVTLSCSPISGHRSVSWYQQTPGQGLQFLFEYFSETQRNKGNFPGRFSGRQFSNSRSEMNVSTLELGDSALYLCASSLWSTGTGTEAFFGQGTRLTVV.

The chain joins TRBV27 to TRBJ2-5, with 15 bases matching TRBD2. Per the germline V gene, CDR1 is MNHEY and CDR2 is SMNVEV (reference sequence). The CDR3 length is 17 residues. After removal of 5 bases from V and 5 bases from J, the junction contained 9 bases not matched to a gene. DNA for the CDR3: TGTGCCAGCAGTCCCTGGACTAGCGGGAGGGCCGGGGAGACCCAGTACTTC. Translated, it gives CASSPWTSGRAGETQYF.

CDR3 DNA sequence: TGTGCCAGCAGCGCCCGATCGGGACTAGCGGGAGAGGCCAAAAACATTCAGTACTTC. Residues: CASSARSGLAGEAKNIQYF. The J gene is TRBJ2-4, the V gene TRBV7-2, with 14 nucleotides matching TRBD2. Unmatched junction bases numbered 10, after V lost 5 bases and J lost 1 base. The CDR3 extends over 19 amino acids. Germline CDR1 SGHTA, CDR2 FQGNSA.

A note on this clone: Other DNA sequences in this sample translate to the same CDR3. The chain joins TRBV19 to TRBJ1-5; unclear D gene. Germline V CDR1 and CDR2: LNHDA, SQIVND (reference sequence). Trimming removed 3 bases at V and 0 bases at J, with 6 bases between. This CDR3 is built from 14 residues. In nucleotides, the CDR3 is TGTGCCAGTAGTATCCAGGATAGCAATCAGCCCCAGCATTTT. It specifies CASSIQDSNQPQHF.

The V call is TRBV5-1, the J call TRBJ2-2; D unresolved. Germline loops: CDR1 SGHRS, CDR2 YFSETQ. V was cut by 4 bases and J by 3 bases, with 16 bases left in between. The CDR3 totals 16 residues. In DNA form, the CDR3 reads TGCGCCAGCAGCCGTTTTTCCCCGCAGGACACCGGGGAGCTGTTTTTT. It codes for CASSRFSPQDTGELFF. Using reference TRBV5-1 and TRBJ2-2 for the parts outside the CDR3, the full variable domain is KAGVTQTPRYLIKTRGQQVTLSCSPISGHRSVSWYQQTPGQGLQFLFEYFSETQRNKGNFPGRFSGRQFSNSRSEMNVSTLELGDSALYLCASSRFSPQDTGELFFGEGSRLTVL.

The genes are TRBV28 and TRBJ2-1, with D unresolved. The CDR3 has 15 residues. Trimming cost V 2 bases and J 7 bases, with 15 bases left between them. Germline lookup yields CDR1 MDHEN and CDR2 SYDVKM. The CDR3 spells CASSLESRVLNEQFF. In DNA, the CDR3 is TGTGCCAGCAGTTTAGAATCTCGGGTATTGAATGAGCAGTTCTTC.

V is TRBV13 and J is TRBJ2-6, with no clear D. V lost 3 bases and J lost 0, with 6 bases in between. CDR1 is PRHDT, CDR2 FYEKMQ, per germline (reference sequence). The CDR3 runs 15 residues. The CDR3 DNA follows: TGTGCCAGCAGCTTGTCGCGCTCTGGGGCCAACGTCCTGACTTTC. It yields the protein CASSLSRSGANVLTF.

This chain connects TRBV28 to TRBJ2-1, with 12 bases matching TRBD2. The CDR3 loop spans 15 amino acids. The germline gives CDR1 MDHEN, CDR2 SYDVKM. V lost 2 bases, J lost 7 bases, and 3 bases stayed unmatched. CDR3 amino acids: CASSLGLAGRNEQFF. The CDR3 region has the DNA TGTGCCAGCAGTTTAGGACTAGCGGGACGTAATGAGCAGTTCTTC. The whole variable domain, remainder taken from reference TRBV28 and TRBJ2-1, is DVKVTQSSRYLVKRTGEKVFLECVQDMDHENMFWYRQDPGLGLRLIYFSYDVKMKEKGDIPEGYSVSREKKERFSLILESASTNQTSMYLCASSLGLAGRNEQFFGPGTRLTVL.